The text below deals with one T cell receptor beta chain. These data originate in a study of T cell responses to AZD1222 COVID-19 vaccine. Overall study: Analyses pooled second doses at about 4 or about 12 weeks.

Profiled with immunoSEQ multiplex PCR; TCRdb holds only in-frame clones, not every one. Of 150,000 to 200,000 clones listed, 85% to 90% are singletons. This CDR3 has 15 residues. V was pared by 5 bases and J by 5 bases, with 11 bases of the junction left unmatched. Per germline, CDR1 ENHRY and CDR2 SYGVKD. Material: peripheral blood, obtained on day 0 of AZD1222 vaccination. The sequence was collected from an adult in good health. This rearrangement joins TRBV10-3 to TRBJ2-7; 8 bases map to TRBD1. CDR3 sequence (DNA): TGTGCCATCAGTCCCGGACAGGGTAACAGGGACGAGCAGTACTTC. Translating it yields CAISPGQGNRDEQYF.